This T cell receptor (beta chain) came from a study of cytomegalovirus exposure and HLA in healthy donors. Whole-study findings and limits: Most subjects' HLA-A and HLA-B alleles were reportedly predicted from TCR beta sequences. Productive rates of about 87% or about 30% were seen for most TCR beta V segments in an earlier analysis.

V gave up 8 bases and J gave up 1 base, with 8 bases separating them. CDR1 is KGHSH, CDR2 LQKENI, per germline. This CDR3 comprises 12 residues. This clone has only one observation. Its specificity is not known. Amplification used 60 Vbeta primers and 13 Jbeta primers. Only in-frame clones appear in the TCRdb table, and some are missing; sequencing was by immunoSEQ multiplex PCR. The sample records 100,000 to 150,000 clones, roughly 80% being singletons. The sample taken for sequencing was PBMCs. This TCR derives from a female donor in good health and CMV-seropositive. This sequence joins TRBV18 and TRBJ1-1; D is unresolved. CDR3 sequence (DNA): TGTGCCAGCCTACAGCCGAACACTGAAGCTTTCTTT. It encodes CASLQPNTEAFF. The full variable domain, rest sourced from reference TRBV18 and TRBJ1-1, is NAGVMQNPRHLVRRRGQEARLRCSPMKGHSHVYWYRQLPEEGLKFMVYLQKENIIDESGMPKERFSAEFPKEGPSILRIQQVVRGDSAAYFCASLQPNTEAFFGQGTRLTVV.